This TCR beta chain emerged from a study of T cell repertoires and HLA-DP antigens. Overall study context: Average DNA input: 218.4 ng for CD137+CD4+ sorts, 900 to 1,500 ng pre-culture.

The PCR primers covered 54 TRBV and 13 TRBJ segments. The assay was immunoSEQ multiplex PCR, and TCRdb's table has in-frame clones only and misses some. Among about 73,000 clones listed, around three quarters were seen once. Untouched CD4+ T cells were bead-isolated from PBMC at approximately 98% purity. Comments on this clone: Antigen specificity is unknown.

The source material was CD4+ T cells from PBMCs. The TCR was taken from a man between 60 and 75 years old in good health and CMV-seronegative.

As DNA, the CDR3 is TGTGCCAGTAGCTCATCCGGGACGGAGAACACTGAAGCTTTCTTT. It encodes CASSSSGTENTEAFF. The chain combines TRBV19 with TRBJ1-1; TRBD1 might be the D (5 bases). V lost 6 bases to trimming and J lost 1 base, with 15 bases between them. The germline V gene has CDR1 LNHDA and CDR2 SQIVND (reference sequence). The CDR3 sequence is 15 residues long.